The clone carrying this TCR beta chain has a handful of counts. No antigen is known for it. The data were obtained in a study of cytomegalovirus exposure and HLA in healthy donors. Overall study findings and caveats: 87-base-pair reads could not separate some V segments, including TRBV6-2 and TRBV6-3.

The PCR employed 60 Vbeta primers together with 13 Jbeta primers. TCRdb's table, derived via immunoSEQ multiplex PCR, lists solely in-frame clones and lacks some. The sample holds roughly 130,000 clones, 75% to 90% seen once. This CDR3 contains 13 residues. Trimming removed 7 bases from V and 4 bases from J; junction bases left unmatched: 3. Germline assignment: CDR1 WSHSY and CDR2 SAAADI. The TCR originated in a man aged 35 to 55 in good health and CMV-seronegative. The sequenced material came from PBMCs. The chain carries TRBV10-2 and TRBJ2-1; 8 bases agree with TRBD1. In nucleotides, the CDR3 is TGCGCCAGCACGCGGGACAGGTACAATGAGCAGTTCTTC. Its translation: CASTRDRYNEQFF.